This is a list of T cell receptor beta chains from one sample in a study of beta chain features in type 1 diabetes. Produced via immunoSEQ multiplex PCR; TCRdb's table is partial and in-frame only. The sample records 200,000 to 300,000 clones, around 65% being singletons. Material for sequencing was naive CD4+ T cells from blood. These receptors came from a man aged 30 to 45 in good health. Both conserved end residues are part of each CDR3. D genes are given only for firm matches. Only some rows state a clone size, as once, few, many or a class for expanded clones.

>NA|TRBJ1-1|TRBV29-1|NA
CSVEGRQNTEAFF
TGCAGCGTTGAAGGTCGACAGAACACTGAAGCTTTCTTT
>TRBD2|TRBJ2-3|TRBV9|NA
CASSPLAGGPTDTQYF
TGTGCCAGCAGCCCCCTAGCGGGAGGGCCAACAGATACGCAGTATTTT
>NA|TRBJ2-7|TRBV7-2|NA
CASSLNQLYEQYF
TGTGCCAGCAGCTTGAACCAGTTATACGAGCAGTACTTC
>NA|TRBJ2-7|TRBV30|few
CAWSVQGYEQYF
TGTGCCTGGAGTGTACAGGGCTACGAGCAGTACTTC
>TRBD2|TRBJ2-2|TRBV29-1|NA
CSVLPSQREGGGELFF
TGCAGCGTTCTCCCTTCGCAGCGGGAAGGTGGCGGGGAGCTGTTTTTT
>NA|TRBJ2-1|TRBV30|NA
CAWGHRAGRYNEQFF
TGTGCCTGGGGCCACAGGGCAGGGAGGTACAATGAGCAGTTCTTC
>NA|TRBJ1-1|TRBV15|few
CATSRQGTEAFF
TGTGCCACCAGCAGACAAGGTACTGAAGCTTTCTTT
>NA|TRBJ2-7|TRBV2|NA
CASSEARDSYEQYF
TGTGCCAGCAGTGAAGCCCGGGACTCCTACGAGCAGTACTTC
>NA|TRBJ2-7|TRBV29-1|NA
CSVGRDPAYEQYF
TGCAGCGTGGGAAGGGATCCAGCCTACGAGCAGTACTTC
>NA|TRBJ1-6|TRBV29-1|NA
CSVRDTNSPLHF
TGCAGCGTTAGGGACACAAATTCACCCCTCCACTTT
>TRBD2|TRBJ2-1|TRBV29-1|NA
CSVMGLASNEQFF
TGCAGCGTGATGGGACTAGCGAGCAATGAGCAGTTCTTC
>NA|TRBJ2-5|TRBV10-3|NA
CAISAGQSQETQYF
TGTGCCATCAGTGCAGGACAGTCCCAAGAGACCCAGTACTTC
>TRBD2|TRBJ2-3|TRBV6-6|NA
CASSQAGEGDTQYF
TGTGCCAGCAGTCAAGCGGGAGAAGGAGATACGCAGTATTTT
>NA|TRBJ2-3|TRBV30|few
CAWSGTDLRTDTQYF
TGTGCCTGGAGTGGGACAGACCTGAGGACAGATACGCAGTATTTT
>NA|TRBJ1-1|TRBV7-9|NA
CASSLIRGSTEAFF
TGTGCCAGCAGCTTAATTCGCGGGAGCACTGAAGCTTTCTTT
>NA|TRBJ2-7|TRBV25-1|NA
CASSELGEQNYEQYF
TGTGCCAGCAGTGAATTAGGGGAACAGAACTACGAGCAGTACTTC
>NA|TRBJ1-2|TRBV7-9|NA
CATGDGYTF
TGTGCCACTGGGGACGGCTACACCTTC
>TRBD1|TRBJ2-3|TRBV2|NA
CASSPGPGQGGDTQYF
TGTGCCAGCAGTCCAGGCCCCGGACAGGGAGGAGATACGCAGTATTTT
>TRBD2|TRBJ2-3|TRBV28|NA
CSGSGASTDTQYF
TGTAGCGGGAGTGGCGCTAGCACAGATACGCAGTATTTT
>TRBD2|TRBJ2-7|TRBV6-1|NA
CASSLLAAEQYF
TGTGCCAGCAGCCTACTAGCGGCCGAGCAGTACTTC
>NA|TRBJ2-1|TRBV30|few
CAWRAVFSYNEQFF
TGTGCCTGGAGAGCTGTTTTCTCCTACAATGAGCAGTTCTTC
>TRBD2|TRBJ2-1|TRBV7-2|NA
CASSLGLAEYNEQFF
TGTGCCAGCAGCTTAGGACTAGCGGAGTACAATGAGCAGTTCTTC
>TRBD2|TRBJ2-4|TRBV29-1|NA
CSGGGRAKNIQYF
TGCAGCGGCGGCGGGAGAGCCAAAAACATTCAGTACTTC
>NA|TRBJ1-6|TRBV30|NA
CAWNHGRTFGSAKGSPLHF
TGTGCCTGGAACCACGGTAGGACCTTCGGTTCCGCCAAGGGTTCACCCCTCCACTTT
>TRBD1|TRBJ1-5|TRBV29-1|NA
CSVMDRSQPQHF
TGCAGCGTCATGGACAGGAGCCAGCCCCAGCATTTT
>TRBD2|TRBJ2-2|TRBV2|NA
CASTTSGSPTGELFF
TGTGCCAGCACAACTAGCGGGTCCCCCACCGGGGAGCTGTTTTTT
>TRBD1|TRBJ1-6|TRBV30|NA
CAWRTGGFNNSPLHF
TGTGCCTGGAGGACAGGGGGCTTCAATAATTCACCCCTCCACTTT
>NA|TRBJ2-1|TRBV5-4|NA
CASTPTGSSYNEQFF
TGTGCCAGCACCCCTACAGGTAGCTCCTACAATGAGCAGTTCTTC
>NA|TRBJ2-1|TRBV11-2|few
CASSLLDNEQFF
TGTGCCAGCAGCTTGCTAGACAATGAGCAGTTCTTC
>NA|TRBJ2-2|TRBV4-1|NA
CASSQWDKYTGELFF
TGCGCCAGCAGCCAATGGGACAAGTACACCGGGGAGCTGTTTTTT
>TRBD1|TRBJ2-7|TRBV6-6|NA
CASSYSSPGQGYEQYF
TGTGCCAGCAGTTACTCGTCTCCGGGACAGGGTTACGAGCAGTACTTC
>NA|TRBJ2-7|TRBV30|NA
CAWSVMGVEQYF
TGTGCCTGGAGTGTAATGGGTGTCGAGCAGTACTTC
>NA|TRBJ2-5|TRBV29-1|once
CSVRRGRETQYF
TGCAGCGTGAGAAGGGGGAGGGAGACCCAGTACTTC
>NA|TRBJ2-5|TRBV11-2|once
CASSPKGQIQETQYF
TGTGCCAGCAGCCCTAAGGGGCAGATCCAAGAGACCCAGTACTTC
>NA|TRBJ1-6|TRBV7-2|NA
CASSEGTQTVTLHF
TGTGCCAGCAGCGAGGGGACACAGACGGTCACCCTCCACTTT
>TRBD1|TRBJ1-3|TRBV30|once
CAWRTTGAVYTIYF
TGTGCCTGGAGAACAACAGGGGCGGTTTACACCATATATTTT
>NA|TRBJ2-3|TRBV28|NA
CASSSTTIRDTYTDTQYF
TGTGCCAGCAGTTCAACCACCATCCGGGACACATACACAGATACGCAGTATTTT
>TRBD1|TRBJ2-7|TRBV7-8|NA
CASSLTGQYYEQYF
TGTGCCAGCAGCTTAACGGGACAGTACTACGAGCAGTACTTC
>NA|TRBJ1-6|TRBV5-6|NA
CASSPAGTGNSPLHF
TGTGCCAGCAGCCCGGCAGGGACTGGTAATTCACCCCTCCACTTT
>TRBD1|TRBJ2-1|TRBV7-2|NA
CASSSQGASYNEQFF
TGTGCCAGCAGCTCGCAGGGGGCCTCCTACAATGAGCAGTTCTTC